These 28 T cell receptor beta chains came from one sample sequenced in a study of T cells in Graves' hyperthyroidism and ophthalmopathy. The source material, RNA transcripts, was used to amplify TCR beta CDR3 regions. HTBI primers were the set used in a first-round RT-PCR of the TCR CDR3. TCRdb re-derived calls from the multiplex PCR reads in MiXCR, one entry per CDR3 protein. Seen here are roughly 500,000 distinct CDR3 sequences, 40% to 55% observed once, and the top ten hold about 45%. The sequenced sample consisted of peripheral blood or thyroid tissue (not recorded which). The source of these receptors is an adult woman with Graves' disease, either hyperthyroidism or ophthalmopathy (not recorded which).

A remark on this clonotype: The junction does not match germline at one end; this may be a read error. The gene calls are TRBV7-9 and TRBJ1-1; D gene unclear. The CDR3 is 10 residues long. Germline CDR1 and CDR2: SEHNR and FQNEAQ (reference sequence). CDR3 in DNA: TGTGCCAGCAGCCAATCCCGGTGGAGTTTT. As protein: CASSQSRWSF.

There are many counts of this clonotype. The chain employs TRBV7-8 and TRBJ2-7, with TRBD1 matching over 8 bases. The CDR3 is made up of 13 amino acids. The V and J ends lost 5 bases and 3 bases, in that order; junction bases with no gene match: 3. Germline V gene data show CDR1 as SGHVS and CDR2 as FQNEAQ. Here the CDR3 reads CASSRDRLYEQYF. DNA for the CDR3: TGTGCCAGCAGCAGGGACAGGCTCTACGAGCAGTACTTC.

The chain has TRBV7-9 and TRBJ1-6; no firm D call. CDR1 is SEHNR and CDR2 is FQNEAQ in the germline V gene (reference sequence). The CDR3 sequence is 15 residues long. V was cut by 5 bases and J by 4 bases, with 12 bases left in between. CDR3 region: CASSGPGLYNSPLHF. The CDR3 DNA reads TGTGCCAGCAGCGGACCCGGACTGTATAATTCACCCCTCCACTTT.

This clonotype was recorded a few times. The V call is TRBV11-2, the J call TRBJ2-7, with D maybe TRBD1 (5 bases). Germline V lookup: CDR1 SGHAT, CDR2 FQNNGV. The CDR3 totals 14 residues. V lost 5 bases and J 1 base, leaving 12 bases between the germline ends. CDR3 nucleotide sequence: TGTGCCAGCAGCACACGCAGGGTTTCCTACGAGCAGTACTTC. Its protein is CASSTRRVSYEQYF.

The chain carries TRBV7-9 and TRBJ2-7; D not resolved. The CDR3 has 12 amino acids. CDR1 SEHNR and CDR2 FQNEAQ come from the germline V gene (reference sequence). V lost 6 bases and J lost 0, with 6 bases in between. CDR3 nucleotide sequence: TGTGCCAGCAGAGCAGTCTCCTACGAGCAGTACTTC. Amino acids: CASRAVSYEQYF. Full variable domain (rest looked up from reference TRBV7-9 and TRBJ2-7): DTGVSQNPRHKITKRGQNVTFRCDPISEHNRLYWYRQTLGQGPEFLTYFQNEAQLEKSRLLSDRFSAERPKGSFSTLEIQRTEQGDSAMYLCASRAVSYEQYFGPGTRLTVT.

This clonotype was seen once. V gene TRBV5-1 combines with J gene TRBJ1-6, with 7 bases identical to TRBD1. Germline V gene sequence: CDR1 SGHRS, CDR2 YFSETQ. Losses at the gene ends were 4 bases for V and 7 bases for J; bases not matched to a gene: 11. The CDR3 loop spans 16 amino acids. CDR3 sequence reads: CASSPFTGEENSPLHF. CDR3 in DNA: TGCGCCAGCAGCCCATTTACAGGGGAAGAGAATTCACCCCTCCACTTT.

The chain uses TRBV19 and TRBJ1-1; D unresolved. The V gene's germline CDR1 is LNHDA and CDR2 SQIVND (reference sequence). CDR3 length equals 13 residues. Trimming cost V 6 bases and J 0 bases, with 8 bases left between them. DNA for the CDR3: TGTGCCAGTAGGGCACTTTTGAACACTGAAGCTTTCTTT. Its translation is CASRALLNTEAFF.

The J gene is TRBJ1-1, the V gene TRBV7-9, with D unclear. The CDR3 runs 14 residues. Germline V lookup: CDR1 SEHNR, CDR2 FQNEAQ (reference sequence). V gave up 1 base and J gave up 6 bases, with 12 bases separating them. For the CDR3, the DNA is TGTGCCAGCAGCTTAGTAGGGTACCGGTCTGAAGCTTTCTTT. Translated: CASSLVGYRSEAFF.

Here the CDR3 DNA reads TGTGCCAGCAGCTTATTACCCAGCACCGGGGAGCTGTTTTTT. This encodes CASSLLPSTGELFF. The chain uses TRBV11-2 and TRBJ2-2; D not certain. This CDR3 contains 14 residues. CDR1 and CDR2 from the germline V gene are SGHAT and FQNNGV. The V and J ends lost 2 bases and 4 bases respectively, with 8 bases between them.

About this clonotype: The conserved phenylalanine or tryptophan is not found at the CDR3 terminus, so this likely reflects a read error. V and J are TRBV7-9 and TRBJ1-6, with D perhaps matching TRBD1 (5 bases). V lost 5 bases and J lost 10, with 21 bases in between. CDR1 and CDR2 from the germline V gene are SEHNR and FQNEAQ (reference sequence). The CDR3 length is 16 residues. The CDR3 coding sequence is TGTGCCAGCAGCCAGAGCCCTGGGGGGAGTGGCTCACCCCTCCACCTT. Translation: CASSQSPGGSGSPLHL.

This clonotype was detected ten times or more. This rearrangement joins TRBV10-2 to TRBJ1-6, with 8 bases aligning to TRBD1. Germline CDR1 and CDR2: WSHSY and SAAADI. The CDR3 covers 15 residues. V trimming: 8 bases; J trimming: 9 bases; junction bases outside the gene matches: 12. The CDR3 nucleotides are TGCGCCAGCGGAGCCGGCAGGGGGCGAGGTTCACCCCTCCACTTT. It codes for CASGAGRGRGSPLHF.

The J gene is TRBJ2-2, the V gene TRBV29-1; D remains ambiguous. V was shortened by 2 bases and J by 1 base, with 5 bases between the two germline ends. From germline, CDR1 is SQVTM and CDR2 ANQGSEA. The CDR3 is 13 residues long. As DNA, the CDR3 is TGCAGCGTTGAACTACGGAACACCGGGGAGCTGTTTTTT. Translated: CSVELRNTGELFF.

This clonotype was seen a handful of times. The rearrangement uses TRBV28 and TRBJ2-7, with D perhaps TRBD2 (7 bases). The V gene lost 2 bases and the J gene lost 1 base, with 12 bases spanning the gap. This CDR3 region has 15 residues. From germline, CDR1 is MDHEN and CDR2 SYDVKM. CDR3 loop: CASSLGRGASYEQYF. The CDR3 region has the DNA TGTGCCAGCAGTTTAGGGAGGGGGGCATCCTACGAGCAGTACTTC.

The gene calls are TRBV7-2 and TRBJ1-5, with D uncertain. The CDR3 covers 18 residues. The germline V gene encodes CDR1 SGHTA and CDR2 FQGNSA. Deletions cut 1 base from V and 11 bases from J, with 27 bases between. CDR3 coding DNA: TGTGCCAGCAGCTTAGTTCCCCTGGGAACTAGCGGGAGAGAGACCCAGCATTTT. Its protein is CASSLVPLGTSGRETQHF.

This clonotype was counted a single time. The chain carries TRBV20-1 and TRBJ2-7; TRBD1 matches at 8 bases. With 1 base clipped from V and 3 bases from J, the junction kept 5 bases outside the gene matches. Germline V gives CDR1 DFQATT, CDR2 SNEGSKA (reference sequence). CDR3 length: 14 residues. The CDR3 DNA is TGCAGTGCTAGAGGAGACAGGGGAATCTACGAGCAGTACTTC. Translation: CSARGDRGIYEQYF.

The rearrangement joins TRBV7-9 to TRBJ1-6, with D possibly TRBD1 on 5 matching bases. The CDR3 length is 15 residues. V gave up 3 bases and J gave up 7 bases, with 13 bases separating them. Germline CDR1 and CDR2: SEHNR and FQNEAQ (reference sequence). The CDR3 bases are TGTGCCAGCAGCTTCATCGCAGGGCTAAATTCACCCCTCCACTTT. It codes for CASSFIAGLNSPLHF.

This clonotype was seen many times. CDR3 DNA sequence: TGTGCCAGCAGCAAAAACGTACTTCGGGGGAGGGATGGCTACACCTTC. Encoded protein: CASSKNVLRGRDGYTF. The chain carries TRBV9 and TRBJ1-2; a weak D match, TRBD1 (5 bases). The CDR3 covers 16 residues. With 4 bases removed from V and 6 bases from J, the gap between germline ends came to 22 bases. The germline gives CDR1 SGDLS, CDR2 YYNGEE.

This clonotype was seen a few times. This sequence joins TRBV28 and TRBJ2-7, with 7 positions matching TRBD2. Germline-derived CDR1 and CDR2 are MDHEN and SYDVKM. The length of the CDR3 is 14 residues. Trimming took 2 bases from V and 3 from J; bases not matched to a gene: 4. CDR3 in amino acids: CASSLASGFYEQYF. CDR3 in DNA: TGTGCCAGCAGTTTAGCTAGCGGCTTCTACGAGCAGTACTTC.

In regard to this clonotype: A junction end diverges from the germline sequence, so it may reflect a read error. The chain has TRBV2 and TRBJ2-7, with D perhaps TRBD2 (7 bases). The CDR3 sequence is 14 residues long. From germline, CDR1 is SNHLY and CDR2 FYNNEI. This CDR3 reads CASSGEGGQVEQYF. The CDR3 region has the DNA TGTGCCAGCAGCGGCGAGGGGGGGCAGGTGGAGCAGTATTTC.

This clonotype has at least ten counts. The chain links TRBV15 to TRBJ2-3; the match to TRBD2 covers 11 bases. This CDR3 has 16 amino acids. Germline CDR1 reads LNHNV; CDR2 reads YYDKDF (reference sequence). With 1 base clipped from V and 4 bases from J, the junction kept 4 bases outside the gene matches. In nucleotides, the CDR3 is TGTGCCACCAGCAGAGGTTTACTAGCGGGAGCAGATACGCAGTATTTT. Translating gives CATSRGLLAGADTQYF.

V usage is TRBV7-8 and J usage is TRBJ2-5; D is ambiguous. V dropped 4 bases and J dropped 8 bases, with 14 bases sitting between them. CDR3 length: 13 residues. Germline CDR1 reads SGHVS; CDR2 reads FQNEAQ. This chain's CDR3 is CASSSEALATQYF. The CDR3 region has the DNA TGTGCCAGCAGCTCCGAGGCGCTGGCAACCCAGTACTTC. The variable domain in full, with the rest retrieved from reference TRBV7-8 and TRBJ2-5, is GAGVSQSPRYKVAKRGQDVALRCDPISGHVSLFWYQQALGQGPEFLTYFQNEAQLDKSGLPSDRFFAERPEGSVSTLKIQRTQQEDSAVYLCASSSEALATQYFGPGTRLLVL.

The table lists this clonotype with a count of one. The CDR3 ends on some other residue instead of the conserved phenylalanine or tryptophan, so this is likely a read error. The DNA is left out, because the CDR3 cannot be placed on it with certainty; the CDR3 is given as TCRdb lists it. The CDR3 spells CSVVAGNYGHTS. The gene calls are TRBV29-1 and TRBJ1-2; the table names TRBD1, a call not compared with the DNA. Germline V CDR1 and CDR2: SQVTM, ANQGSEA. 12 amino acids form the CDR3, both terminal residues included.

This clonotype was seen a handful of times. V usage is TRBV15 and J usage is TRBJ1-6, with D uncertain. The CDR3 is 16 residues long. Trimming removed 1 base from V and 11 bases from J, with 18 bases in between. CDR1 and CDR2 from the germline V gene are LNHNV and YYDKDF (reference sequence). CDR3 sequence: CATSRGSKQTGTPLHF. The DNA of the CDR3 is TGTGCCACCAGCAGAGGCAGTAAACAAACGGGGACACCCCTCCACTTT.

The chain carries TRBV7-9 and TRBJ2-7, with D perhaps matching TRBD1 (9 bases). CDR3 length: 16 residues. The V end was cut by 9 bases, the J end by 0 bases, with 21 bases between. Germline lookup yields CDR1 SEHNR and CDR2 FQNEAQ (reference sequence). The DNA of the CDR3 is TGTGCCAGTAGCGGGGACAGGGACCAGTACTCCTACGAGCAGTACTTC. This gives the protein CASSGDRDQYSYEQYF.

Many counts were recorded for this clonotype. The rearrangement links TRBV5-1 to TRBJ2-2, with TRBD2 identical over 12 bases. The CDR3 sequence is 16 residues long. V was pared by 3 bases and J by 5 bases, with 5 bases of the junction left unmatched. In germline, CDR1 is SGHRS, CDR2 YFSETQ. The CDR3 is CASSSLLAGGTGELFF. As DNA, the CDR3 is TGCGCCAGCAGCTCCTTACTAGCGGGAGGAACCGGGGAGCTGTTTTTT.

This rearrangement joins TRBV2 to TRBJ2-7, with D possibly TRBD1 on 6 matching bases. The length of the CDR3 is 13 residues. Germline CDR1 SNHLY, CDR2 FYNNEI. The CDR3 reads CAREGGPSYEQYF. The CDR3 DNA reads as TGTGCTAGAGAAGGGGGACCCTCCTACGAGCAGTACTTC. The full variable domain, its missing parts supplied by reference TRBV2 and TRBJ2-7, is EPEVTQTPSHQVTQMGQEVILRCVPISNHLYFYWYRQILGQKVEFLVSFYNNEISEKSEIFDDQFSVERPDGSNFTLKIRSTKLEDSAMYFCAREGGPSYEQYFGPGTRLTVT.

The genes are TRBV14 and TRBJ1-4; possibly TRBD2 for D (5 bases). The tail of the sequence fits TRBJ2-2 better, so the J call may be wrong. Germline V gene data show CDR1 as SGHDN and CDR2 as FVKESK. The CDR3 contains 14 residues. Here the CDR3 reads CASSSGPGTGELFF. The CDR3 nucleotides read TGTGCCAGCAGCAGCGGTCCGGGAACCGGGGAGCTGTTTTTT.

This clonotype was seen many times. This rearrangement joins TRBV7-9 to TRBJ1-5; unclear D gene. V shed 3 bases and J shed 6 bases, with 15 bases lying between them. The CDR3 has 15 residues. From germline, CDR1 is SEHNR and CDR2 FQNEAQ (reference sequence). The CDR3 is CASSFGANRGQPQHF. The CDR3 nucleotides are TGTGCCAGCAGCTTCGGAGCTAACCGGGGTCAGCCCCAGCATTTT.